This T cell receptor beta chain appears in the sequencing data of a study of blood T cells in healthy people across ages. Findings and limits, study-wide: There was a strong correlation between TCR beta diversity and naive T cell percentage.

This clonotype was counted a single time. Its antigen is as yet unknown. A second PCR, run for roughly 7 to 12 cycles, used a sample-barcoded 5' primer plus a J-beta primer mix. Each sample yielded at least 2.5 million CDR3-containing paired-end reads. TCRdb processed the 5' RACE reads anew with MiXCR; each CDR3 protein has one entry. The repertoire includes about 590,000 distinct CDR3 sequences, less than 35% of them detected once, and less than 20% sits in the top ten. Donors were systemically healthy Caucasian individuals from Russia aged roughly 6 to 100 years. The CDR3 is 13 amino acids. Germline V gene data show CDR1 as SGHRS and CDR2 as YFSETQ. Trimming cost V 0 bases and J 7 bases, with 10 bases left between them.

The sample comprised blood. The receptor comes from an elderly woman in good health. The chain recombines TRBV5-1 with TRBJ1-1; D ambiguous. The CDR3 is CASSLGLRLEAFF. The CDR3 DNA sequence: TGCGCCAGCAGCTTGGGTCTCCGCCTTGAAGCTTTCTTT.